This record covers a single T cell receptor (beta chain). This entry belongs to a study of T cell changes during pregnancy in multiple sclerosis. Measured with immunoSEQ multiplex PCR; TCRdb has only the in-frame clones, and not every one. Of 47,000 or so clones listed, roughly 94% are singletons. This CDR3 comprises 14 residues. Germline trimming cut 2 bases from V and 5 bases from J; bases unmatched to any gene: 2. From germline, CDR1 is SGHRS and CDR2 YFSETQ. This clonotype was obtained from a female donor with multiple sclerosis, enrolled in a pregnancy study. Sequencing was performed on CD4+ T cells from peripheral blood mononuclear cells, taken in the first trimester of pregnancy. The genes are TRBV5-1 and TRBJ2-7; 12 bases match TRBD1. The CDR3 protein is CASSFGTGGNEQYF. The CDR3 DNA follows: TGCGCCAGCAGCTTTGGGACAGGGGGCAACGAGCAGTACTTC.